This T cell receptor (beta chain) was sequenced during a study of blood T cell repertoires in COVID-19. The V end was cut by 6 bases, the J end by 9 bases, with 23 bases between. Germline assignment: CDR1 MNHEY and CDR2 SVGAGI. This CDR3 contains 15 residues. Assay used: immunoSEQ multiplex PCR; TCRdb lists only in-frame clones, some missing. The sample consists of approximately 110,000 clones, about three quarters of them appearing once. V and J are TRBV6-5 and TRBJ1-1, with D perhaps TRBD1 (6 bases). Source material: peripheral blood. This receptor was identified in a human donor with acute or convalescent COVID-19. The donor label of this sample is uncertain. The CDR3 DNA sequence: TGTGCCAGCAGCCCCCTCGGACAGCCCTTCGACAAAGCTTTCTTT. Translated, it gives CASSPLGQPFDKAFF.